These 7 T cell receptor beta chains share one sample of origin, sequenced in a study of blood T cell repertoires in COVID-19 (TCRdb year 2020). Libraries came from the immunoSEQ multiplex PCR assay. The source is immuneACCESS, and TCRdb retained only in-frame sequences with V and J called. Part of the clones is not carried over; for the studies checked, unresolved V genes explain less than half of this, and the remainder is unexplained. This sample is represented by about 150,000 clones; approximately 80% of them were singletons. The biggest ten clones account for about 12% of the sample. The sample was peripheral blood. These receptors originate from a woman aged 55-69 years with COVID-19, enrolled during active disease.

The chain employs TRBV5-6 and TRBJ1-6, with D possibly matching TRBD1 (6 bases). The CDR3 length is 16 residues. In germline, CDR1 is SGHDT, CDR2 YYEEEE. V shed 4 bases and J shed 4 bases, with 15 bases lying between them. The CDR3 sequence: CASSRPGGTYNSPLHF. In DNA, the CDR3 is TGTGCCAGCAGCCGCCCCGGGGGGACATATAATTCACCCCTCCACTTT.

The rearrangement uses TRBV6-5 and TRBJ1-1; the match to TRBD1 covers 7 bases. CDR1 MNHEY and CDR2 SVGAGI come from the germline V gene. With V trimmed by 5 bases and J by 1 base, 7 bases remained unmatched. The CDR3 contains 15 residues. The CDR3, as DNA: TGTGCCAGCAGTCCCCTCGGGACAGCGAACACTGAAGCTTTCTTT. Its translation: CASSPLGTANTEAFF.

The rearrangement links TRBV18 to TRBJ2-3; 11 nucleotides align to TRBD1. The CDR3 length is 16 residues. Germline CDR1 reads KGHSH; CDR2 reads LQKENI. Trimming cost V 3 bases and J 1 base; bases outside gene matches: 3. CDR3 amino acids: CASSPPGQGGTDTQYF. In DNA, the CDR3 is TGTGCCAGCTCACCGCCGGGACAGGGGGGCACAGATACGCAGTATTTT. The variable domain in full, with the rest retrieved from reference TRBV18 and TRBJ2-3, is NAGVMQNPRHLVRRRGQEARLRCSPMKGHSHVYWYRQLPEEGLKFMVYLQKENIIDESGMPKERFSAEFPKEGPSILRIQQVVRGDSAAYFCASSPPGQGGTDTQYFGPGTRLTVL.

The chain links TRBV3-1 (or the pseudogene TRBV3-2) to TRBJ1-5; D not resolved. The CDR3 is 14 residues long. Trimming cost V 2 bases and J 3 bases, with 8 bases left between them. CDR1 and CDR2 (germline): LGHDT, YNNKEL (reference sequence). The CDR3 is CASSQNLLNQPQHF. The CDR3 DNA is TGTGCCAGCAGCCAAAACTTACTCAATCAGCCCCAGCATTTT.

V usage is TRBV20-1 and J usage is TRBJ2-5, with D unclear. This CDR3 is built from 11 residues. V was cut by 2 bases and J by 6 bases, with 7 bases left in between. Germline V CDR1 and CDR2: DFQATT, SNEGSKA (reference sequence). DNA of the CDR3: TGCAGTGCTAGAAGCGCAAAGACCCAGTACTTC. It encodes CSARSAKTQYF.

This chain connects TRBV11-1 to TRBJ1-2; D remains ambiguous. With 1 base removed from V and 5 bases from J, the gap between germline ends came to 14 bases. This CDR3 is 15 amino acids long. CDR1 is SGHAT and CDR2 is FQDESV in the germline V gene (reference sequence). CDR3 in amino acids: CASSLESGPAYGYTF. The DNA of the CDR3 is TGTGCCAGCAGCTTAGAGTCTGGTCCCGCGTATGGCTACACCTTC.

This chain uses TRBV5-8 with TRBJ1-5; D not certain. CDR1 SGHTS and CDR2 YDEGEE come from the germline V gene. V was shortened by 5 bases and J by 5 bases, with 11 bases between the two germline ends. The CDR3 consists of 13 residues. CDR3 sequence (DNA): TGTGCCAGCAGTTTTCCTGGAGATCAGCCCCAGCATTTT. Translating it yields CASSFPGDQPQHF.